One and the same sample provided the 4 T cell receptor beta chains below, sequenced in a study of post-analysis software for immune sequencing data. Study conclusions and caveats: Five TRBV segments, including TRBV5-6, TRBV5-1 and TRBV20-1, were more frequent in patients than controls.

No antigens are known for them. cDNA libraries of TCR beta carried unique molecular identifiers. From the PCR reads, TCRdb called clonotypes with MiXCR, one entry per CDR3 protein. The sample includes 800,000 to 950,000 distinct CDR3 sequences, roughly half of them seen just once. Sequencing was done on a sample of blood. The receptors originated from a girl aged 5-17 years with multiple sclerosis.

The rearrangement joins TRBV12-3 or TRBV12-4 to TRBJ2-7, with 12 bases that match TRBD2. Trimming cost V 5 bases and J 7 bases; bases outside gene matches: 9. CDR3 length: 15 amino acids. CDR3 bases: TGTGCCAGCAGTCAATCACTAGCGGGAGGTGATGAGCAGTACTTC. This translates into CASSQSLAGGDEQYF.

This clonotype was counted a few times. V and J are TRBV10-3 and TRBJ1-5, with 9 bases identical to TRBD1. J was trimmed by 3 bases and V by 11 bases; bases with no gene match: 14. Germline CDR1 reads ENHRY; CDR2 reads SYGVKD. CDR3 length: 16 amino acids. The CDR3 region has the DNA TGTGCCGTATCACCCGGGACAGGGATTGCCAATCAGCCCCAGCATTTT. It specifies CAVSPGTGIANQPQHF.

This clonotype was observed a few times. The CDR3 is CASSTTWETNYGYTF. The CDR3 DNA is TGTGCCAGCAGCACTACTTGGGAAACTAACTATGGCTACACCTTC. The chain couples TRBV11-2 to TRBJ1-2; D not resolved. The CDR3 spans 15 residues. Per the germline V gene, CDR1 is SGHAT and CDR2 is FQNNGV. Trimming took off 5 bases at V and 0 bases at J, with 13 bases between the two ends.

The chain uses TRBV20-1 and TRBJ1-2; D gene uncertain. The CDR3 is made up of 14 amino acids. With 0 bases removed from V and 5 bases from J, the gap between germline ends came to 13 bases. CDR1 and CDR2 from the germline V gene are DFQATT and SNEGSKA (reference sequence). In nucleotides, the CDR3 is TGCAGTGCTAGAGATCCATATCAGGATTATGGCTACACCTTC. Its translation is CSARDPYQDYGYTF.